In its sample, the clone carrying this TCR beta chain was seen a few times. Antigen unknown. The data stem from a study of T-cell memory formation after mild COVID-19. General study points: From day 15 to 85, contracting clones were balanced between CD4 and CD8, whereas later expanders leaned toward CD4+. Shrinking CD4+ clones resided mostly in CM and EM, and CD8+ ones in EMRA.

TCRdb fed the 5' RACE reads into MiXCR, producing one record per CDR3 protein. Among some 490,000 distinct CDR3 sequences listed, about 20% were seen once. V lost 0 bases to trimming and J lost 5 bases, with 11 bases between them. CDR3 length: 13 residues. In germline, CDR1 is SQVTM, CDR2 ANQGSEA. The clonotype was recovered from an adult woman who had mild COVID-19 (a few samples of this study predate the infection). Cell type and time point are not known. The gene calls are TRBV29-1 and TRBJ2-7; possible D gene TRBD1, 5 bases. Material for sequencing was PBMCs or a T cell subset sorted from them (not recorded which). For the CDR3, the DNA is TGCAGCGTTGAAGATGGGGCACCTCACGAGCAGTACTTC. Translated: CSVEDGAPHEQYF.